This TCR beta chain originates from a study of T cell responses to AZD1222 COVID-19 vaccine. Study-level findings and limits: Repertoires were obtained solely post-peak T cell response. Recipients of AZD1222 seropositive at baseline numbered only 5 or 6. White British people made up most donors, females outnumbered males, and clonal diversity was possibly underestimated. Along spike, vaccine-associated CD4 TCRs were found throughout, with dominance at 160-218 and 743-854.

The CDR3 consists of 15 residues. The V gene lost 2 bases and the J gene lost 0 bases, with 5 bases spanning the gap. Germline V gives CDR1 MNHEY, CDR2 SVGEGT. Sequenced by immunoSEQ multiplex PCR; TCRdb stores in-frame clones only, minus some. The data hold 150,000 or so clones, with around 92% observed a single time. A note on this clone: The antigen is undetermined.

The chain has TRBV6-2 or TRBV6-3 and TRBJ2-6; tentative D call: TRBD2 (5 bases). The sample here was peripheral blood, taken 28 days after the second AZD1222 dose. The clonotype was recovered from an adult who received the AZD1222 COVID-19 vaccine. CDR3 region: CASSYGGSGANVLTF. Written as DNA, the CDR3 is TGTGCCAGCAGTTACGGAGGCTCTGGGGCCAACGTCCTGACTTTC.